This T cell receptor beta chain was profiled in a study of radiation and T cells in renal cell carcinoma (dated by TCRdb to the early 2020s). About the investigation overall: Samples were obtained from a clinical trial, in which 15 Gy stereotactic body radiation therapy was delivered to primary renal cell carcinomas and nephrectomy was performed 4 weeks later. In total, approximately 55 samples, comprising roughly 25 tumors and some 27 peripheral blood samples, were subjected to TCR beta sequencing. A total of 4,016,671 unique CDR3 nucleotide sequences, encoding around 2.7 million unique CDR3 amino acid sequences, were found across all 50 or so samples. The investigation overall reported the following: Because pretreatment tumor biopsies were not available, the baseline intratumoral presence of clonotypes could not be determined. In blood, the top tumor clonotypes increased from baseline to 2 weeks after radiation and then shrank by 4 weeks, which suggests a temporary expansion of tumor-resident clones. Because the trial had a single-armed design, the trial could not examine how radiation dose or scheduling affected the TCR repertoire. Changes in the blood repertoire were not tracked past 4 weeks after treatment.

Following the manufacturer's recommendations, the immunoSEQ kit was used to generate TCR beta libraries from genomic DNA. For library preparation, a first multiplex PCR was performed with proprietary primers, followed by a second PCR in which unique barcodes were added, and bead cleanups were performed after each round. A kit-provided positive control reaction and a negative control reaction were included in every sample batch. The final libraries were assessed on an Agilent 4200 TapeStation D1000 ScreenTape, pooled by volume, and quantified by qPCR. Sequencing was performed on an Illumina NextSeq500 with a MidOutput 150-cycle cartridge, and 156 Read1 and 15 Index1 cycles were run with kit custom primers. The pooled library was loaded at approximately 1 pM, and around 20% PhiX control was spiked in. In the source study's methods: Vendor-processed data were analyzed in R, with a clonotype defined as all T cells sharing the same CDR3 nucleotide sequence. For clone abundance analyses, frequencies were normalized to the 10,000 most abundant clones per sample. Public T cell clones, averaging fewer than five per sample, were removed before analysis. An abundance difference of at least 32-fold between compartments was the criterion for calling clonotypes tumor-enriched or baseline blood-enriched. A beta-binomial differential abundance model was applied to find clonotypes that expanded or contracted between blood time points. Similarity between tumor and blood repertoires was quantified using the Baroni-Urbani and Buser coefficient, and groups were compared with two-tailed Wilcoxon tests in R. Not all clones reach the TCRdb copy of this immuneACCESS table, which keeps in-frame sequences only. Checked studies attribute under half of the gap to unresolved V genes and leave the rest unexplained. That table supplies the V and J calls and clone size; D and trimming were determined from the DNA. The sample data list more than 140,000 clones, and less than 85% of these were observed just once. Roughly 23% of the sample is in the top ten clones.

CDR1 is given as SGDLS and CDR2 as YYNGEE, both from the germline V gene. The CDR3 has 15 amino acids, counting the end cysteine and phenylalanine. Only the CDR3 portion is preserved as DNA: 45 bases, with reading frame beginning at the first base. The V and J ends are trimmed by 3 bases and 5 bases, leaving 17 bases between them. Regarding this clone: The target of this receptor is not known. No quality values exist for individual bases; no much larger clone is one base distant.

The time point tag for this specimen amounts to: baseline pretreatment blood. The meaning of the sample's treatment or condition label: 15 Gy SBRT to primary tumor, nephrectomy 4 weeks later. To track tumor-enriched clonotypes, serial peripheral blood was sampled from radiation-treated patients at baseline and at 2 weeks and 4 weeks after SBRT. All patients had renal cell carcinoma with clear cell pathology. Genomic DNA for TCR sequencing was prepared using the QIAamp DNA Blood Mini Kit (Qiagen). The analyses included just those samples that passed every quality control check. The specimen was blood, collected from a patient whose treatment included radiotherapy and nephrectomy. This TCR came from a woman in her fifties or sixties with renal cell carcinoma. The sequence links TRBV9 to TRBJ2-5; perhaps TRBD1 is the D gene, with 6 bases matching. The CDR3 in this case is CASSAEQGPGETQYF. The bases read TGTGCCAGCAGCGCCGAACAGGGTCCTGGGGAGACCCAGTACTTC.